The sequence of this T cell receptor beta chain was determined in a study of T cells after yellow fever vaccination. CDR3 length: 15 amino acids. Trimming took 2 bases from V and 3 from J, leaving 13 bases between them. This clonotype was seen more than once but under ten times. In TCRdb, the 5' RACE reads were re-called with MiXCR into one record per CDR3 protein. This table holds under 300,000 distinct CDR3 sequences, 10% to 15% found once. The receptor was isolated from a man younger than 40 who received the YFV17D yellow fever vaccine. This rearrangement joins TRBV12-3 or TRBV12-4 to TRBJ1-2; a possible D gene is TRBD1 (5 bases). Sequencing used CD4+ T cells sorted from PBMCs, obtained 45 days after the yellow fever booster vaccination. CDR3 bases: TGTGCCAGCAGTTTAAGAACAGGAGCCTACTATGGCTACACCTTC. It encodes CASSLRTGAYYGYTF.